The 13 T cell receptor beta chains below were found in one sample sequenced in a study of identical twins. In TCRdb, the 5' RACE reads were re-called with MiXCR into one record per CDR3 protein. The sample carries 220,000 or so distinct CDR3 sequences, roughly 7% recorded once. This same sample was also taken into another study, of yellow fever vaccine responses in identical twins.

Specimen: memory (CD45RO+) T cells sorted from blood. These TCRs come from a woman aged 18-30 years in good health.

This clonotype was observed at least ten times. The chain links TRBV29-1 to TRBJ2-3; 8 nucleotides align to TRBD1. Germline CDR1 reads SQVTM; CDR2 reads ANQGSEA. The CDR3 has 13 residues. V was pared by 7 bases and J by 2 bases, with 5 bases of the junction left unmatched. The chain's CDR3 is CSGGQGFTDTQYF. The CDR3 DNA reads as TGCAGCGGCGGACAGGGTTTCACAGATACGCAGTATTTT.

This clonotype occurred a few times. DNA for the CDR3: TGTGCCAGCAGCCAAGGTCCCGGGACAGGGTTTTTGAGCTACACCTTC. The encoded protein is CASSQGPGTGFLSYTF. The rearrangement links TRBV14 to TRBJ1-2; 9 nucleotides line up with TRBD1. The V and J ends lost 1 base and 9 bases, in that order; junction bases with no gene match: 12. CDR1 is SGHDN, CDR2 FVKESK, per germline. The CDR3 is 16 residues long.

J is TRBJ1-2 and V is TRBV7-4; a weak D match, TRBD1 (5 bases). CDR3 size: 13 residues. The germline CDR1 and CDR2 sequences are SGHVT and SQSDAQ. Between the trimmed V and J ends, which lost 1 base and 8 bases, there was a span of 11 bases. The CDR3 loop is CASSLVRVGGYTF. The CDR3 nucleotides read TGTGCCAGCAGCTTAGTCAGGGTCGGCGGCTACACCTTC. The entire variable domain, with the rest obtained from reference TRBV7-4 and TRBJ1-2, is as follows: GAGVSQSPRYKVAKRGRDVALRCDSISGHVTLYWYRQTLGQGSEVLTYSQSDAQRDKSGRPSGRFSAERPERSVSTLKIQRTEQGDSAVYLCASSLVRVGGYTFGSGTRLTVV.

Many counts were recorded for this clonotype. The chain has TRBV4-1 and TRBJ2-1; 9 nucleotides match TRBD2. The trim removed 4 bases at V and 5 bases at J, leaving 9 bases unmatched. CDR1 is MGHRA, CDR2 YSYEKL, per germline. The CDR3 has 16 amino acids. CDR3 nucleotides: TGCGCCAGCAGCCGGACGGGAGCGGGGGGCCACAATGAGCAGTTCTTC. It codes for CASSRTGAGGHNEQFF.

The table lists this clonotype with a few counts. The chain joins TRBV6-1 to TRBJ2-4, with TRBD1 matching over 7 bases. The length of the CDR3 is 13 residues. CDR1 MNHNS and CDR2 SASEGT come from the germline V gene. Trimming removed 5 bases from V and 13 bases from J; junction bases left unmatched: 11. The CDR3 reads CASSRDSRSVQYF. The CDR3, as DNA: TGTGCCAGCAGTAGGGACAGCCGGAGTGTACAGTACTTC.

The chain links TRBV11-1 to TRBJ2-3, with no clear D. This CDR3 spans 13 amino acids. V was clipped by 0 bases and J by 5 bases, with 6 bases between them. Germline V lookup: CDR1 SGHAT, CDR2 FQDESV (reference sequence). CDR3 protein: CASSLAWGDTQYF. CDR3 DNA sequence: TGTGCCAGCAGCTTAGCGTGGGGAGATACGCAGTATTTT.

As DNA, the CDR3 is TGCGCCAGCAGCCCCCGTAGGGAAGAGACCCAGTACTTC. Protein sequence: CASSPRREETQYF. The chain joins TRBV5-1 to TRBJ2-5, with D unclear. Per germline, CDR1 SGHRS and CDR2 YFSETQ. CDR3 size: 13 residues. V lost 4 bases, J lost 3 bases, and 10 bases lay in between. Combining the CDR3 with reference TRBV5-1 and TRBJ2-5 gives the whole variable domain KAGVTQTPRYLIKTRGQQVTLSCSPISGHRSVSWYQQTPGQGLQFLFEYFSETQRNKGNFPGRFSGRQFSNSRSEMNVSTLELGDSALYLCASSPRREETQYFGPGTRLLVL.

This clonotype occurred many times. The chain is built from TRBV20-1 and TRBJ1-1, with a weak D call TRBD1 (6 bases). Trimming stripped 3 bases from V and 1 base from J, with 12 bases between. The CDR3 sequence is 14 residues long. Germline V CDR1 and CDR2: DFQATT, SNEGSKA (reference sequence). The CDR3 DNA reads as TGCAGTGCTAGGGACAGTCACCGGAACACTGAAGCTTTCTTT. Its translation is CSARDSHRNTEAFF.

The CDR3 nucleotides read TGTGCCAGCAGCGGGGTCCTCTCTGGGGCCAACGTCCTGACTTTC. Protein sequence: CASSGVLSGANVLTF. V gene TRBV9 combines with J gene TRBJ2-6; unclear D gene. The CDR3 sequence is 15 residues long. The germline V gene encodes CDR1 SGDLS and CDR2 YYNGEE. Deletions cut 3 bases from V and 0 bases from J, with 7 bases between.

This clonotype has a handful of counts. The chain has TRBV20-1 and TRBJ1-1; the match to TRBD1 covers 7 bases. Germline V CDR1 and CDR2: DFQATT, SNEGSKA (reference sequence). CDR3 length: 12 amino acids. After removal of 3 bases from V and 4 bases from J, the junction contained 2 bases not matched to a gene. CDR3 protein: CSASRDSTEAFF. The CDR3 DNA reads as TGCAGTGCTAGCCGGGACAGCACTGAAGCTTTCTTT.

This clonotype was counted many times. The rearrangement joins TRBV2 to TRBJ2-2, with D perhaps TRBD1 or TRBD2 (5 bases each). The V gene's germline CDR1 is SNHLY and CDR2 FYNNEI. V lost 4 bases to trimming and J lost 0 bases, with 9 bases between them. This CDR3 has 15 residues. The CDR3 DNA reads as TGTGCCAGCAGTGGGGGGTGGTCGAACACCGGGGAGCTGTTTTTT. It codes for CASSGGWSNTGELFF. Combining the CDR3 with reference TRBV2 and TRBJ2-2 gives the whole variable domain EPEVTQTPSHQVTQMGQEVILRCVPISNHLYFYWYRQILGQKVEFLVSFYNNEISEKSEIFDDQFSVERPDGSNFTLKIRSTKLEDSAMYFCASSGGWSNTGELFFGEGSRLTVL.

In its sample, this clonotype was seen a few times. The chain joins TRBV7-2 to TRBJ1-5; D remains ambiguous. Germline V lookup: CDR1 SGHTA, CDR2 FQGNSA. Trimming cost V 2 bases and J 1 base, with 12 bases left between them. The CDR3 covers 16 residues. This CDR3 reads CASSLYPLSSNQPQHF. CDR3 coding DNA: TGTGCCAGCAGCTTATACCCACTATCGAGCAATCAGCCCCAGCATTTT.

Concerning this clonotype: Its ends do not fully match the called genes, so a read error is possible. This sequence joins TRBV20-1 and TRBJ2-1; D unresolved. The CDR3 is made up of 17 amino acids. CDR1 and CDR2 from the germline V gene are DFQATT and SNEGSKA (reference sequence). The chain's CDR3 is CCARDYAALSSYNEQFF. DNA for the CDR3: TGCTGTGCTAGAGATTATGCGGCTTTGAGCTCCTACAATGAGCAGTTCTTC.